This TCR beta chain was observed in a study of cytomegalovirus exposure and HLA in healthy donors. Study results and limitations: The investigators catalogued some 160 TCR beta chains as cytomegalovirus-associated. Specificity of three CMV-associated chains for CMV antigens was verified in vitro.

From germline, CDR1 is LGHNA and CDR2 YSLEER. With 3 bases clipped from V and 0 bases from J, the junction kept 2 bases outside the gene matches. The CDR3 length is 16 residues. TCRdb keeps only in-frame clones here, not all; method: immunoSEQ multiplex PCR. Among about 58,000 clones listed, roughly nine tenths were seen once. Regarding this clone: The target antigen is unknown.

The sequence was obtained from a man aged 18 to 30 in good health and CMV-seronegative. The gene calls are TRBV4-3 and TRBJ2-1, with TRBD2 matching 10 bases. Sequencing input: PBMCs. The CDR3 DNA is TGCGCCAGCAGCCACTCTAGCGGGAGCTCCTACAATGAGCAGTTCTTC. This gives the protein CASSHSSGSSYNEQFF.